What follows are 31 T cell receptor beta chains derived from one specimen sequenced in a study of blood T cell repertoires in COVID-19. Method: immunoSEQ multiplex PCR; TCRdb's copy keeps in-frame clones and lacks some. The profile shows hundreds of thousands of clones, 80% to 90% of them singletons. The sequenced material came from PBMCs or T cells enriched from blood (not recorded which). The source of these receptors is a man aged 25 to 40 who had recovered from COVID-19.

The genes are TRBV5-1 and TRBJ2-7; 11 bases fit TRBD2. CDR1 and CDR2 (germline): SGHRS, YFSETQ. The junction had 10 bases not matched to a gene; V was cut back by 0 bases and J by 5 bases. The CDR3 runs 17 residues. The CDR3 DNA reads TGCGCCAGCAGCTTGGCCGGGACTAGCGGAGTAGGAAACGAGCAGTACTTC. Encoded protein: CASSLAGTSGVGNEQYF.

The chain employs TRBV10-3 and TRBJ2-3, with 8 bases identical to TRBD2. Trimming removed 10 bases from V and 2 bases from J; junction bases left unmatched: 5. This CDR3 has 13 residues. Germline-derived CDR1 and CDR2 are ENHRY and SYGVKD. CDR3 nucleotides: TGTGCCAGCTTAGCGGGAATCACAGATACGCAGTATTTT. Its protein product is CASLAGITDTQYF.

DNA for the CDR3: TGCAGCGTGAGCCAGGGAAAGGGTGAAAAACTGTTTTTT. Its translation: CSVSQGKGEKLFF. The rearrangement links TRBV29-1 to TRBJ1-4, with D perhaps matching TRBD1 (5 bases). Trimming shortened V by 6 bases and J by 7 bases, and 15 bases separated the two germline ends. Germline CDR1 reads SQVTM; CDR2 reads ANQGSEA. The CDR3 is 13 amino acids.

The chain couples TRBV27 to TRBJ2-7; 8 bases map to TRBD2. The CDR3 runs to 15 residues. Germline V lookup: CDR1 MNHEY, CDR2 SMNVEV (reference sequence). V dropped 4 bases and J dropped 2; count of bases not matched to a gene: 7. The CDR3 bases are TGTGCCAGCAGTTCCGGGGGGGTTGGGACCTACGAGCAGTACTTC. It is translated as CASSSGGVGTYEQYF.

The CDR3 nucleotides are TGTGCCAGCAGGGGACAGGGGGACGCTCCGGGGGAGCAGTTCTTC. The encoded protein is CASRGQGDAPGEQFF. This chain links TRBV28 with TRBJ2-1, with 11 positions matching TRBD1. With V trimmed by 6 bases and J by 10 bases, 11 bases remained unmatched. This CDR3 contains 15 residues. Germline V gene data show CDR1 as MDHEN and CDR2 as SYDVKM. Full variable domain (remainder filled in from reference TRBV28 and TRBJ2-1): DVKVTQSSRYLVKRTGEKVFLECVQDMDHENMFWYRQDPGLGLRLIYFSYDVKMKEKGDIPEGYSVSREKKERFSLILESASTNQTSMYLCASRGQGDAPGEQFFGPGTRLTVL.

Note on this clone: Other DNA variants within this sample encode the same CDR3. This chain joins TRBV19 and TRBJ1-1; a possible D gene is TRBD1 (6 bases). This CDR3 is built from 12 residues. Germline values: CDR1 LNHDA, CDR2 SQIVND (reference sequence). V was clipped by 9 bases and J by 3 bases, with 11 bases between them. CDR3 in amino acids: CASRTGYTEAFF. The DNA of the CDR3 is TGTGCCAGCAGAACAGGGTACACTGAAGCTTTCTTT. Complete variable domain (other parts from reference TRBV19 and TRBJ1-1): DGGITQSPKYLFRKEGQNVTLSCEQNLNHDAMYWYRQDPGQGLRLIYYSQIVNDFQKGDIAEGYSVSREKKESFPLTVTSAQKNPTAFYLCASRTGYTEAFFGQGTRLTVV.

The genes are TRBV7-9 and TRBJ2-7; 9 bases match TRBD1. Looked up from germline, CDR1 is SEHNR and CDR2 is FQNEAQ (reference sequence). This CDR3 is built from 13 residues. V trimming: 5 bases; J trimming: 7 bases; junction bases outside the gene matches: 6. The CDR3 region is CASSEQGAGEQYF. As DNA, the CDR3 is TGTGCCAGCAGCGAACAGGGGGCCGGAGAGCAGTACTTC.

The V and J genes are TRBV7-8 and TRBJ2-1; 8 positions match TRBD2. The CDR3 covers 13 residues. Per the germline V gene, CDR1 is SGHVS and CDR2 is FQNEAQ. The V and J ends lost 9 bases and 5 bases, in that order; junction bases with no gene match: 6. For the CDR3, the DNA is TGTGCCAGTTCGGGGGGGGTTAACAATGAGCAGTTCTTC. As protein: CASSGGVNNEQFF. Filled out from reference TRBV7-8 and TRBJ2-1, the complete variable domain reads GAGVSQSPRYKVAKRGQDVALRCDPISGHVSLFWYQQALGQGPEFLTYFQNEAQLDKSGLPSDRFFAERPEGSVSTLKIQRTQQEDSAVYLCASSGGVNNEQFFGPGTRLTVL.

The rearrangement joins TRBV10-3 to TRBJ2-2, with 9 bases matching TRBD2. Germline V lookup: CDR1 ENHRY, CDR2 SYGVKD. Germline trimming cut 6 bases from V and 4 bases from J; bases unmatched to any gene: 6. This CDR3 has 15 residues. CDR3 in amino acids: CAISKTSGSTGELFF. Here the CDR3 DNA reads TGTGCCATCAGCAAAACTAGCGGGTCCACCGGGGAGCTGTTTTTT.

The CDR3 sequence: CASSCRDGSSYNEQFF. The CDR3 DNA is TGTGCCAGCAGCTGCCGGGACGGGAGCTCCTACAATGAGCAGTTCTTC. The chain carries TRBV13 and TRBJ2-1; weak D call: TRBD2 (6 bases). Germline V gene lookup returns CDR1 PRHDT and CDR2 FYEKMQ (reference sequence). The germline V and J ends were trimmed by 4 bases and 0 bases, with 13 bases remaining between them. This CDR3 region has 16 residues.

Concerning this clone itself: Other DNA sequences in the same sample also yield this CDR3. The chain uses TRBV18 and TRBJ1-1; a weak D match, TRBD1 (5 bases). The CDR3 loop spans 13 amino acids. Per germline, CDR1 KGHSH and CDR2 LQKENI. V was trimmed by 4 bases and J by 1 base, leaving 7 bases between them. The CDR3 loop is CASSLGQNTEAFF. In DNA form, the CDR3 reads TGTGCCAGCTCACTAGGACAGAACACTGAAGCTTTCTTT.

The chain is built from TRBV10-1 and TRBJ2-4; TRBD1 is a possible D gene (6 bases). Germline V lookup: CDR1 WNHNN, CDR2 SYGVQD (reference sequence). CDR3 size: 16 residues. V was trimmed by 4 bases and J by 1 base, leaving 14 bases between them. CDR3 protein: CASSVQGLLAKNIQYF. The DNA of the CDR3 is TGCGCCAGCAGTGTACAGGGTTTGCTGGCCAAAAACATTCAGTACTTC.

Concerning this clone: Other nucleotide sequences from this sample produce the same CDR3. The chain couples TRBV3-1 (or the pseudogene TRBV3-2) to TRBJ2-7; tentative D call: TRBD1 (5 bases). There are 14 residues in the CDR3. Germline CDR1 is LGHDT and CDR2 is YNNKEL (reference sequence). V lost 0 bases and J 7 bases, leaving 13 bases between the germline ends. As DNA, the CDR3 is TGTGCCAGCAGCCAAGATGTCCAGGGTGGGGAGCAGTACTTC. It encodes CASSQDVQGGEQYF.

The chain carries TRBV3-1 (or the pseudogene TRBV3-2) and TRBJ1-1; unclear D gene. CDR1 LGHDT and CDR2 YNNKEL come from the germline V gene (reference sequence). The CDR3 spans 14 residues. V lost 5 bases and J lost 4, with 14 bases in between. CDR3 loop: CASSKGLGVTEAFF. In nucleotides, the CDR3 is TGTGCCAGCAGCAAAGGTCTCGGGGTCACTGAAGCTTTCTTT.

This sequence joins TRBV12-5 and TRBJ2-3; TRBD1 agrees at 10 bases. Germline-derived CDR1 and CDR2 are LGHNT and FRNRAP. CDR3 size: 15 residues. V was clipped by 6 bases and J by 3 bases; unmatched bases: 6. The CDR3 DNA reads as TGTGCTAGTGGACCCGGGACAGGGGCAACAGATACGCAGTATTTT. The encoded protein is CASGPGTGATDTQYF.

This clone was detected only once. The gene calls are TRBV21-1 and TRBJ1-6; TRBD1 is the table's D call and was not checked against the DNA. TRBV21-1 is labeled a pseudogene. This CDR3 is 18 amino acids long. The CDR3 nucleotides are TGTGCCAGCAGCAAAGCAGGGGGCCACTGCTCCTATAATTCACCCCTCCACTTT. Its protein product is CASSKAGGHCSYNSPLHF.

The V call is TRBV30, the J call TRBJ1-3; a weak D match, TRBD1 (6 bases). V lost 1 base and J 1 base, leaving 14 bases between the germline ends. This CDR3 region has 16 residues. Germline CDR1 reads GTSNPN; CDR2 reads SVGIG (reference sequence). The CDR3 region is CAWSAGHGISGNTIYF. The CDR3 nucleotides are TGTGCCTGGAGTGCGGGACATGGTATATCTGGAAACACCATATATTTT.

The genes are TRBV11-2 and TRBJ2-2; maybe TRBD1 (5 bases). In germline, CDR1 is SGHAT, CDR2 FQNNGV. The CDR3 runs to 15 residues. V dropped 0 bases and J dropped 1 base, with 6 bases sitting between them. Here the CDR3 reads CASSLEGQNTGELFF. In DNA form, the CDR3 reads TGTGCCAGCAGCTTAGAAGGACAGAACACCGGGGAGCTGTTTTTT.

This chain uses TRBV12-3 or TRBV12-4 with TRBJ2-1; no reliable D call. CDR3 length: 11 residues. V was cut by 3 bases and J by 6 bases, with 3 bases left in between. The CDR3 loop is CASSLANEQFF. Written as DNA, the CDR3 is TGTGCCAGCAGTTTGGCCAATGAGCAGTTCTTC.

The sample holds one count of this clone. The J gene is TRBJ1-2, the V gene TRBV29-1; D perhaps matches TRBD1 (5 bases). With 3 bases removed from V and 9 bases from J, the gap between germline ends came to 8 bases. The CDR3 loop spans 10 amino acids. Germline loops: CDR1 SQVTM, CDR2 ANQGSEA. The CDR3 region is CSVDSDSYTF. CDR3 in DNA: TGCAGCGTTGACTCGGACAGCTACACCTTC.

This rearrangement joins TRBV5-1 to TRBJ2-1; D is uncertain. The CDR3 runs 16 residues. Trimming stripped 0 bases from V and 0 bases from J, with 10 bases between. The germline V gene encodes CDR1 SGHRS and CDR2 YFSETQ. In DNA, the CDR3 is TGCGCCAGCAGCTTGGTCCCACAAAGCTCCTACAATGAGCAGTTCTTC. Translated: CASSLVPQSSYNEQFF.

The V call is TRBV5-1, the J call TRBJ1-6; 7 nucleotides line up with TRBD1. The germline CDR1 and CDR2 sequences are SGHRS and YFSETQ. V trimming: 6 bases; J trimming: 6 bases; junction bases outside the gene matches: 12. The CDR3 consists of 16 residues. The CDR3 here is CASMETPGQLNSPLHF. CDR3 nucleotides: TGCGCCAGCATGGAAACCCCGGGACAGCTTAATTCACCCCTCCACTTT. The full variable domain, rest sourced from reference TRBV5-1 and TRBJ1-6, is KAGVTQTPRYLIKTRGQQVTLSCSPISGHRSVSWYQQTPGQGLQFLFEYFSETQRNKGNFPGRFSGRQFSNSRSEMNVSTLELGDSALYLCASMETPGQLNSPLHFGNGTRLTVT.

This chain links TRBV13 with TRBJ1-2; the D is unclear. V shed 8 bases and J shed 2 bases, with 9 bases lying between them. Per the germline V gene, CDR1 is PRHDT and CDR2 is FYEKMQ (reference sequence). CDR3 length: 12 amino acids. The CDR3: CASSEGNYGYTF. CDR3 nucleotides: TGTGCCAGCTCGGAGGGAAACTATGGCTACACCTTC.

Only one count was recorded for this clone. The chain joins TRBV5-6 to TRBJ2-7; 8 bases match TRBD1. The CDR3 consists of 15 residues. Looked up from germline, CDR1 is SGHDT and CDR2 is YYEEEE. V lost 0 bases and J lost 2; bases outside the gene matches: 4. CDR3 residues: CASSLVDRGTYEQYF. The CDR3, as DNA: TGTGCCAGCAGCTTGGTCGACAGGGGAACCTACGAGCAGTACTTC.

The rearrangement uses TRBV5-4 and TRBJ1-2, with D possibly being TRBD1 (6 bases). V lost 0 bases, J lost 10 bases, and 13 bases lay in between. The germline gives CDR1 SGHNT, CDR2 YYREEE (reference sequence). The CDR3 consists of 13 residues. The CDR3 bases are TGTGCCAGCAGCTTGGGTACCGGACAGTACTACACCTTC. It codes for CASSLGTGQYYTF.

V and J are TRBV4-2 and TRBJ2-3, with TRBD2 as a possible D gene (7 bases). The CDR3 is 16 residues long. With 0 bases removed from V and 4 bases from J, the gap between germline ends came to 14 bases. Germline lookup yields CDR1 LGHNA and CDR2 YNFKEQ. CDR3 in amino acids: CASSQDRGAEADTQYF. In nucleotides, the CDR3 is TGTGCCAGCAGCCAAGATCGGGGGGCGGAGGCAGATACGCAGTATTTT.

The chain couples TRBV28 to TRBJ2-5; 11 nucleotides match TRBD2. With 5 bases clipped from V and 5 bases from J, the junction kept 10 bases outside the gene matches. CDR1 is MDHEN, CDR2 SYDVKM, per germline. The CDR3 contains 16 residues. CDR3 amino acids: CASSTGTSGLRETQYF. DNA of the CDR3: TGTGCCAGCAGTACAGGGACTAGCGGCCTTAGGGAGACCCAGTACTTC.

The V gene is TRBV9, the J gene TRBJ2-3; 9 bases agree with TRBD1. CDR1 SGDLS and CDR2 YYNGEE come from the germline V gene. The V segment lost 3 bases and the J segment 7 bases; nucleotides outside the gene matches: 9. The CDR3 runs 15 residues. The CDR3 spells CASSGTGTGFNTQYF. The CDR3 DNA sequence: TGTGCCAGCAGCGGAACCGGGACAGGGTTTAATACGCAGTATTTT.

This rearrangement joins TRBV9 to TRBJ2-2; D perhaps matches TRBD1 (6 bases). In germline, CDR1 is SGDLS, CDR2 YYNGEE. The V and J ends lost 4 bases and 5 bases respectively, with 9 bases between them. The CDR3 runs 13 residues. DNA of the CDR3: TGTGCCAGCAGCCCCCAGGGGACCGGGGAGCTGTTTTTT. Translation: CASSPQGTGELFF.

The V gene is TRBV5-1, the J gene TRBJ2-7; 9 bases agree with TRBD1. CDR3 length: 16 residues. CDR1 is SGHRS, CDR2 YFSETQ, per germline. J gave up 2 bases and V 0 bases, and 6 bases lay outside the gene matches. The CDR3 spells CASSLGRDRVTYEQYF. CDR3 DNA sequence: TGCGCCAGCAGCTTGGGGAGGGACAGGGTAACCTACGAGCAGTACTTC.

This clone was picked up a small number of times. In the same sample, other DNA sequences code for this CDR3. This rearrangement joins TRBV25-1 to TRBJ1-2, with a possible D match to TRBD1 (5 bases). The CDR3 loop spans 12 amino acids. Germline V gene data show CDR1 as MGHDK and CDR2 as SYGVNS. V gave up 2 bases and J gave up 5 bases, with 6 bases separating them. CDR3 in DNA: TGTGCCAGCAGTGAAGGGGGGTATGGCTACACCTTC. It encodes CASSEGGYGYTF.